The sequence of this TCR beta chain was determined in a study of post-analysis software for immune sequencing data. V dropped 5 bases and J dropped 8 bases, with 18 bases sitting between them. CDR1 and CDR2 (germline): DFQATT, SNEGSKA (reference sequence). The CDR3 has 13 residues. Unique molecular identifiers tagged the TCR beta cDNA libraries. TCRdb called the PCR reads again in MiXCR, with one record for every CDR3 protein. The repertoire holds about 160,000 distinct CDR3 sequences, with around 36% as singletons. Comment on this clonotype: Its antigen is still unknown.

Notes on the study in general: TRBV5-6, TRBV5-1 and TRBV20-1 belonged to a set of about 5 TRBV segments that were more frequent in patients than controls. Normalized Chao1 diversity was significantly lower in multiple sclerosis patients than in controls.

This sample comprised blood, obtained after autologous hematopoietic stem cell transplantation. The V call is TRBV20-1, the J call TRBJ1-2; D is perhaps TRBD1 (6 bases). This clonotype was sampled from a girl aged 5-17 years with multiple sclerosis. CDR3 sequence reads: CSAWDQGSDGYTF. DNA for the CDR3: TGCAGTGCTTGGGACCAGGGGTCGGACGGCTACACCTTC.